The 14 T cell receptor beta chains given below trace back to one sample, sequenced in a study of follicular helper T cells after annual influenza vaccination. Time point described: 2014-2015 season, pre-vaccination. Libraries were prepared by immunoSEQ multiplex PCR; TCRdb keeps only in-frame clonotypes and omits some of them. The sample consists of several thousand clones, 80% of them appearing once. Sequenced here: CXCR5+ CD38- circulating T follicular helper cells from blood, sampled on the day of influenza vaccination. Subset defined: circulating Tfh, non-naive CD4+CXCR5+PD-1+ (ICOS+CD38+ or ICOS-CD38-). These receptors were taken from an adult who received the influenza vaccine.

This clone occurred a few times. This chain links TRBV2 with TRBJ2-7; 11 bases line up with TRBD2. With V trimmed by 8 bases and J by 0 bases, 6 bases remained unmatched. CDR3 length: 15 residues. CDR1 is SNHLY, CDR2 FYNNEI, per germline. CDR3 loop: CASASGTSGSYEQYF. In DNA, the CDR3 is TGTGCCAGCGCTTCCGGGACTAGCGGCTCCTACGAGCAGTACTTC.

The chain employs TRBV18 and TRBJ1-6; 9 bases align to TRBD1. Germline V gene data show CDR1 as KGHSH and CDR2 as LQKENI. The CDR3 contains 14 residues. After removal of 6 bases from V and 10 bases from J, the junction contained 7 bases not matched to a gene. CDR3 nucleotide sequence: TGTGCCAGCTCCCAGGACAGGGGAACATCACCCCTCCACTTT. Translating it yields CASSQDRGTSPLHF.

The gene calls are TRBV10-3 and TRBJ1-2; D unclear. The CDR3 is made up of 13 amino acids. V lost 0 bases to trimming and J lost 8 bases, with 10 bases between them. Germline values: CDR1 ENHRY, CDR2 SYGVKD. The DNA for the CDR3 is TGTGCCATCAGTGAGTCTGTGGGAGGGGGCTACACCTTC. This encodes CAISESVGGGYTF.

The chain joins TRBV27 to TRBJ1-5, with D perhaps TRBD1 (6 bases). Trimming shortened V by 1 base and J by 5 bases, and 9 bases separated the two germline ends. The CDR3 contains 14 residues. CDR1 is MNHEY, CDR2 SMNVEV, per germline (reference sequence). The CDR3 protein is CASSLLGGDQPQHF. The CDR3 nucleotides are TGTGCCAGCAGTTTATTAGGGGGGGATCAGCCCCAGCATTTT.

The chain combines TRBV11-2 with TRBJ1-4; 9 bases are shared with TRBD1. CDR3 length: 15 residues. J was trimmed by 5 bases and V by 1 base; bases with no gene match: 2. Germline CDR1 SGHAT, CDR2 FQNNGV. The CDR3 DNA sequence: TGTGCCAGCAGCTTAGTGGGGACAGGGAATGAAAAACTGTTTTTT. This sequence encodes CASSLVGTGNEKLFF. The full variable domain, its missing parts supplied by reference TRBV11-2 and TRBJ1-4, is EAGVAQSPRYKIIEKRQSVAFWCNPISGHATLYWYQQILGQGPKLLIQFQNNGVVDDSQLPKDRFSAERLKGVDSTLKIQPAKLEDSAVYLCASSLVGTGNEKLFFGSGTQLSVL.

This chain connects TRBV10-3 to TRBJ2-3, with no clear D. The CDR3 is 11 residues long. CDR1 is ENHRY and CDR2 is SYGVKD in the germline V gene. V was clipped by 8 bases and J by 2 bases, with 5 bases between them. The CDR3 sequence: CAIRFTDTQYF. DNA for the CDR3: TGTGCCATCCGGTTCACAGATACGCAGTATTTT.

J is TRBJ2-7 and V is TRBV7-9; no clear D gene. The CDR3 runs 14 residues. With 1 base removed from V and 5 bases from J, the gap between germline ends came to 12 bases. The germline V gene encodes CDR1 SEHNR and CDR2 FQNEAQ (reference sequence). The CDR3, as DNA: TGTGCCAGCAGCTTAGGTCTCTCAACCGACGAGCAGTACTTC. Protein: CASSLGLSTDEQYF.

The chain employs TRBV2 and TRBJ2-7; D gene unclear. Germline CDR1 and CDR2: SNHLY and FYNNEI. V lost 1 base, J lost 3 bases, and 13 bases lay in between. The CDR3 length is 15 residues. The CDR3 DNA reads TGTGCCAGCAGTGAAGAAAAGGTTTGGGACTACGAGCAGTACTTC. As protein: CASSEEKVWDYEQYF.

This clone was seen only a few times. J is TRBJ2-7 and V is TRBV6-6, with 8 nucleotides matching TRBD1. CDR1 is MNHNY and CDR2 is SVGAGI in the germline V gene (reference sequence). CDR3 length equals 14 residues. With 5 bases clipped from V and 1 base from J, the junction kept 4 bases outside the gene matches. CDR3 in amino acids: CASSPDRASYEQYF. As DNA, the CDR3 is TGTGCCAGCAGTCCGGACAGGGCATCCTACGAGCAGTACTTC.

The CDR3 spells CASSVTVGGQPQHF. As DNA, the CDR3 is TGTGCCAGTAGTGTGACAGTGGGAGGTCAGCCCCAGCATTTT. The V call is TRBV19, the J call TRBJ1-5; the D gene is possibly TRBD1 (5 bases). This CDR3 contains 14 residues. V was cut by 5 bases and J by 6 bases, with 14 bases left in between. Germline assignment: CDR1 LNHDA and CDR2 SQIVND (reference sequence).

This clone was seen a few times. This chain joins TRBV28 and TRBJ2-7, with D possibly being TRBD1 or TRBD2 (5 bases each). Trimming left V 2 bases short and J 13 bases short, with 15 bases between. The V gene's germline CDR1 is MDHEN and CDR2 SYDVKM. The length of the CDR3 is 12 residues. CDR3 bases: TGTGCCAGCAGTTTAGCGGGTCGGACACAATACTTC. Its translation is CASSLAGRTQYF.

V is TRBV28 and J is TRBJ2-7, with TRBD2 matching over 11 bases. The CDR3 totals 16 residues. Trimming took 5 bases from V and 0 from J; bases not matched to a gene: 6. Germline V gene data show CDR1 as MDHEN and CDR2 as SYDVKM. The CDR3 loop is CASSLAGTSGSYEQYF. DNA of the CDR3: TGTGCCAGCAGTCTCGCTGGGACTAGCGGCTCCTACGAGCAGTACTTC.

The chain couples TRBV5-6 to TRBJ1-2; D gene unclear. The CDR3 has 13 amino acids. V shed 1 base and J shed 4 bases, with 8 bases lying between them. CDR1 and CDR2 (germline): SGHDT, YYEEEE. CDR3 amino acids: CASSLFQAYGYTF. In DNA, the CDR3 is TGTGCCAGCAGCTTGTTCCAGGCCTATGGCTACACCTTC.

J is TRBJ1-4 and V is TRBV15; no clear D. The germline V and J ends were trimmed by 0 bases and 5 bases, with 10 bases remaining between them. CDR1 is LNHNV, CDR2 YYDKDF, per germline (reference sequence). CDR3 size: 15 residues. The CDR3 nucleotides are TGTGCCACCAGCAGAGATCCACAGCCAAATGAAAAACTGTTTTTT. Encoded protein: CATSRDPQPNEKLFF.